The 7 T cell receptor beta chains in this list originate from one sample, sequenced in a study of post-analysis software for immune sequencing data (dated by TCRdb to the mid-2010s). Findings and caveats that apply to the study as a whole: Patients showed significantly higher frequencies than controls for a handful of TRBV segments, among them TRBV5-6, TRBV5-1 and TRBV20-1.

The library was generated by PCR. TCRdb shows the sequencer as Illumina HiSeq 2500. To reduce PCR and sequencing biases, unique molecular identifiers were incorporated into the TCR beta cDNA libraries. TCRdb itself trimmed the public reads at Q25 with fastp, ran MiXCR and retained productive beta chains. Records with the same CDR3 protein are collapsed into one entry carrying the most frequent genes and DNA. This sample has approximately 630,000 distinct CDR3 sequences in its table, and 55% to 60% of those were observed once. The ten largest clones take up about 10% of the sample. These receptors' targets are unknown. Sequenced material: blood. All receptors come from a girl aged 2 to 10 with multiple sclerosis.

The chain links TRBV3-1 to TRBJ2-1; D gene unclear. The germline gives CDR1 LGHDT, CDR2 YNNKEL (reference sequence). This CDR3 comprises 14 residues. The V gene lost 4 bases and the J gene lost 9 bases, with 16 bases spanning the gap. The CDR3 loop is CASSPGFSVGEQFF. The CDR3 bases are TGTGCCAGCAGCCCCGGATTCTCGGTTGGTGAGCAGTTCTTC.

This clonotype was recorded a few times. The chain couples TRBV10-3 to TRBJ2-1, with D perhaps being TRBD1 or TRBD2 (6 bases each). With 11 bases removed from V and 5 bases from J, the gap between germline ends came to 13 bases. Germline V gene lookup returns CDR1 ENHRY and CDR2 SYGVKD. The CDR3 is made up of 12 amino acids. The CDR3 sequence: CASRDTDNEQFF. The DNA for the CDR3 is TGTGCCTCGCGGGACACGGACAATGAGCAGTTCTTC.

V and J are TRBV12-3 or TRBV12-4 and TRBJ2-2; D not resolved. CDR3 size: 14 residues. V was trimmed by 5 bases and J by 2 bases, leaving 9 bases between them. The DNA of the CDR3 is TGTGCCAGCAGTCTAACAAGTAACACCGGGGAGCTGTTTTTT. Translating gives CASSLTSNTGELFF.

The chain has TRBV4-3 and TRBJ1-1; no clear D gene. CDR1 and CDR2 from the germline V gene are LGHNA and YSLEER. CDR3 length equals 15 residues. The V and J ends lost 0 bases and 0 bases respectively, with 8 bases between them. The CDR3 here is CASSQDRALNTEAFF. CDR3 DNA: TGCGCCAGCAGCCAAGATCGGGCTTTGAACACTGAAGCTTTCTTT.

This clonotype has more than one count but fewer than ten. The genes are TRBV4-1 and TRBJ2-5, with D tentatively TRBD2 (6 bases). The germline V and J ends were trimmed by 3 bases and 7 bases, with 18 bases remaining between them. This CDR3 contains 15 residues. Per germline, CDR1 MGHRA and CDR2 YSYEKL. The CDR3 coding sequence is TGCGCCAGCAGCCAGGCGGACGGGAGCGTCGGGACCCAGTACTTC. It translates to CASSQADGSVGTQYF.

This clonotype has only one observation. V and J are TRBV20-1 and TRBJ2-1; TRBD1 matches 7 bases. The CDR3 loop spans 15 amino acids. Germline V CDR1 and CDR2: DFQATT, SNEGSKA (reference sequence). Trimming took 1 base from V and 4 from J; bases not matched to a gene: 7. The CDR3, as DNA: TGCAGTGCTAGAGTGGCAGGGGGATTTTACAATGAGCAGTTCTTC. Protein: CSARVAGGFYNEQFF.

The chain is built from TRBV29-1 and TRBJ2-7, with TRBD1 identical over 7 bases. The CDR3 is made up of 13 amino acids. Germline lookup yields CDR1 SQVTM and CDR2 ANQGSEA. V shed 6 bases, J shed 0 bases, and the junction held 5 bases outside the gene matches. In DNA form, the CDR3 reads TGCAGCGTCCACGGACAGGACTCCTACGAGCAGTACTTC. It codes for CSVHGQDSYEQYF.